The clone carrying this T cell receptor beta chain was picked up a small number of times. The entry originates in a study of blood T cells in healthy people across ages. V gave up 1 base and J gave up 10 bases, with 11 bases separating them. The CDR3 spans 13 residues. A second PCR, run for about 7 to 11 cycles, used a sample-barcoded 5' primer plus a J-beta primer mix. TCRdb re-derived calls from the 5' RACE reads in MiXCR, one entry per CDR3 protein. The repertoire holds over a million distinct CDR3 sequences, with 40% to 50% as singletons. The chain combines TRBV12-3 or TRBV12-4 with TRBJ2-1, with D hard to call. The sample comprised blood. The clonotype was recovered from an older woman in good health. The CDR3 DNA follows: TGTGCCAGCAGTTTAGATCCCCGTAGGGAGCAGTTCTTC. This encodes CASSLDPRREQFF.